The present T cell receptor beta chain was sequenced within a study of glioma-infiltrating T cells after dendritic cell vaccination listed by TCRdb under 2016. With respect to the entire study: The cohort included around 15 glioblastoma patients drawn from Phase I and II dendritic cell vaccination trials, of whom 9 were newly diagnosed and 6 had recurrent disease. Each patient got three intradermal injections of the dendritic cell vaccine, spaced at biweekly intervals, in the arm below the axilla. Between the early 2000s and the early 2010s, the patients were given dendritic cell vaccination pulsed with autologous tumor lysate. In glioblastoma patients vaccinated with dendritic cells, deep sequencing of TCR beta CDR3 regions served to measure tumor-infiltrating lymphocyte content and to compare repertoires between tumor and blood. Survival after dendritic cell vaccination was correlated with TCR sequencing metrics such as TIL content and the overlap between tumor and blood repertoires. The vaccine was prepared from monocyte-derived dendritic cells that were cultured for seven days with IL-4 and GM-CSF and then pulsed overnight with autologous tumor lysate. Broad study findings and their caveats: No direct relationship between TCR clonality and survival was found, suggesting that a diverse polyclonal response may matter. The TCR overlap response model with three groups was called speculative and said to need prospective validation. Higher estimated pretreatment TIL content predicted longer time to progression and overall survival after dendritic cell vaccination. The cohort was small and heterogeneous, only a few patients had full blood and tumor sets, and even fewer had initial-recurrent tumor pairs.

CDR1 and CDR2 (SQVTM, ANQGSEA) derive from the germline V gene. The CDR3 covers 13 residues, taking in both the cysteine and the phenylalanine. Only CDR3 DNA remains: 39 bases, in frame from the first base. V and J are truncated by 6 bases and 5 bases respectively, leaving an intervening sequence of 16 bases. Using the immunoSEQ assay, TCRB CDR3 regions were amplified from roughly 2.1 micrograms of genomic DNA, or from all available DNA when less than that was on hand. Multiplex PCR used 60 forward primers for TCR V beta segments and 13 reverse primers for J beta segments. To estimate the number of reads per starting template, synthetic control templates were added to each sample at limiting dilution. The Illumina HiSeq System generated sequencing reads of 87 bp. As for the original processing: PCR and sequencing errors were removed by a nearest neighbor algorithm that merged closely related sequences. TCR overlap was defined as the percentage of unique tumor TCR beta sequences that were also present in the same patient's peripheral blood. Imported from immuneACCESS, the table was reduced by TCRdb to in-frame sequences with V and J called. These copies leave out some clones; in studies compared against another copy, an unresolved V gene accounts for under half, and the cause of the remainder is not known. The V and J calls and the clone size are those of that table, but D and trimming were determined from the DNA. This sample has about 38,000 clones in its table, and about 80% of those were observed once. 7.8% of the sample comes from the top ten.

To be selected, patients needed enough residual fresh-frozen tumor tissue and more than two years of available survival data. None of the glioblastoma patients carried an isocitrate dehydrogenase mutation, although molecular status otherwise varied. PBMC collection took place before vaccination, two weeks after the third vaccination, and at tumor progression if progression occurred. The Qiagen DNeasy Blood extraction Kit was used to extract genomic DNA. Points on this clone: Its antigen is still unknown. One base away there is no much larger clone; base qualities are not given.

This TCR was sampled from a human donor with glioblastoma. This sequence uses TRBV29-1 and TRBJ1-2; the D gene is perhaps TRBD1, on 5 matching bases. The material was blood, obtained before dendritic cell vaccination. The CDR3 reads CSVTPPTVYGYTF. The sequenced DNA: TGCAGCGTGACGCCCCCGACAGTTTATGGCTACACCTTC. With the rest looked up from the reference TRBV29-1 and TRBJ1-2 genes rather than sequenced, the full variable domain is SAVISQKPSRDICQRGTSLTIQCQVDSQVTMMFWYRQQPGQSLTLIATANQGSEATYESGFVIDKFPISRPNLTFSTLTVSNMSPEDSSIYLCSVTPPTVYGYTFGSGTRLTVV.